What follows describes a single T cell receptor (beta chain). The data originate from a study of blood T cell repertoires in COVID-19. Turning to the study itself: Nucleic acid was either cDNA or gDNA, and it came from T cells, B-cell-depleted T cells, or PBMCs.

Per the germline V gene, CDR1 is SGHNT and CDR2 is YYREEE (reference sequence). This CDR3 has 16 residues. V trimming: 0 bases; J trimming: 7 bases; junction bases outside the gene matches: 9. Assay used: immunoSEQ multiplex PCR; TCRdb lists only in-frame clones, some missing. This table holds fewer than 95,000 clones, 86% found once. Input material: peripheral blood. V is TRBV5-4 and J is TRBJ1-2; 10 bases align to TRBD1. This TCR came from a man aged 50 or older with active or convalescent COVID-19. CDR3 region: CASSLAGQGEVAGYTF. The CDR3 region has the DNA TGTGCCAGCAGCTTGGCTGGACAGGGGGAAGTGGCTGGCTACACCTTC.